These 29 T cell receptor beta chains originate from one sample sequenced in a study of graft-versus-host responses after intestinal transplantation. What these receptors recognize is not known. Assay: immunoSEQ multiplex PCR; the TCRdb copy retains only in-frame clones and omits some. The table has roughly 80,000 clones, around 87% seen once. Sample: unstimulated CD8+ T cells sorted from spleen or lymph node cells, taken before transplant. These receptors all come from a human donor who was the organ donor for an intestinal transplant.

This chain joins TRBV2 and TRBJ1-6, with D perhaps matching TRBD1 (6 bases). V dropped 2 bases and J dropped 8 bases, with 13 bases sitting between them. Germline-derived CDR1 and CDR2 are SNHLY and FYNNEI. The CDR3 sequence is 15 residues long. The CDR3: CASSEWGDTYSPLHF. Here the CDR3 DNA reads TGTGCCAGCAGTGAATGGGGGGACACCTATTCACCCCTCCACTTT.

The CDR3 loop reads CASSILATGELFF. CDR3 bases: TGTGCCAGTAGTATCTTGGCTACCGGGGAGCTGTTTTTT. This chain links TRBV19 with TRBJ2-2; D unresolved. Trimming left V 3 bases short and J 5 bases short, with 7 bases between. There are 13 residues in the CDR3. CDR1 is LNHDA, CDR2 SQIVND, per germline (reference sequence).

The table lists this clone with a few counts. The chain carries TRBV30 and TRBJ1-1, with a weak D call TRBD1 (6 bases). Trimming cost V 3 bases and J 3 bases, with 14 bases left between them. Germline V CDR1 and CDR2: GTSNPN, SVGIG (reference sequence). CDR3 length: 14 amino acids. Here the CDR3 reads CAWRLTTGYTEAFF. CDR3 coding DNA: TGTGCCTGGAGATTAACTACAGGGTACACTGAAGCTTTCTTT. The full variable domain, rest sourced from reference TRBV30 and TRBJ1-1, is SQTIHQWPATLVQPVGSPLSLECTVEGTSNPNLYWYRQAAGRGLQLLFYSVGIGQISSEVPQNLSASRPQDRQFILSSKKLLLSDSGFYLCAWRLTTGYTEAFFGQGTRLTVV.

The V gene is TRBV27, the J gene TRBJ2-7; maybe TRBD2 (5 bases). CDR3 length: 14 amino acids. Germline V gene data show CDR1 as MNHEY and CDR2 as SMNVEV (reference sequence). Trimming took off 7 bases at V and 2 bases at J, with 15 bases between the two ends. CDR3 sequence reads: CASTPPRGTYEQYF. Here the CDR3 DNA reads TGTGCCAGCACCCCACCCCGGGGAACCTACGAGCAGTACTTC.

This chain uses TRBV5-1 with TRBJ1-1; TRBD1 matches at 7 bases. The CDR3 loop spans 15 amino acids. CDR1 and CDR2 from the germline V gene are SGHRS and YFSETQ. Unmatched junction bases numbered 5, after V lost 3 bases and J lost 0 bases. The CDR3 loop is CASSYKQGMNTEAFF. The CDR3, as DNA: TGCGCCAGCAGCTACAAACAGGGGATGAACACTGAAGCTTTCTTT.

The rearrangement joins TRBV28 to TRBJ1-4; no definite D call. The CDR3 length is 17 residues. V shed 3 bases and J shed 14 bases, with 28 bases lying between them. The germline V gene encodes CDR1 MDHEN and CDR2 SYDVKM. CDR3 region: CASSFLSVRPEDDNLFF. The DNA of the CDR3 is TGTGCCAGCAGTTTTTTGTCGGTTCGCCCCGAGGATGACAACCTGTTTTTT.

The CDR3 sequence is CASSFSPWDRWYAYGYTF. CDR3 DNA sequence: TGTGCCAGCAGCTTTAGCCCCTGGGACAGGTGGTATGCCTATGGCTACACCTTC. The V and J genes are TRBV7-9 and TRBJ1-2; 8 nucleotides agree with TRBD1. V shed 3 bases, J shed 4 bases, and the junction held 16 bases outside the gene matches. CDR1 and CDR2 from the germline V gene are SEHNR and FQNEAQ (reference sequence). CDR3 length: 18 amino acids.

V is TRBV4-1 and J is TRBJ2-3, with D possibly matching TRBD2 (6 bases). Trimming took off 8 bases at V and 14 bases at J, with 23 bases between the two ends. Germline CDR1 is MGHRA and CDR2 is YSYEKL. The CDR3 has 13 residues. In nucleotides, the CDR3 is TGCGCCAGCCTCGGTGGGGGACTCCTAGGGCTGTATTTT. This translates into CASLGGGLLGLYF.

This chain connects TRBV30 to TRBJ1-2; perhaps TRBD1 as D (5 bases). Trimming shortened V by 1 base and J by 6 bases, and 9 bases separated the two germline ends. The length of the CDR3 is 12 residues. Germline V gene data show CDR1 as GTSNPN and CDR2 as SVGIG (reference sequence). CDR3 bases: TGTGCCTGGAGTGGAGGGGCGGATGGCTACACCTTC. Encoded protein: CAWSGGADGYTF.

The CDR3 region is CAWTSSSTNTEAFF. CDR3 bases: TGTGCCTGGACATCGTCCTCAACGAACACTGAAGCTTTCTTT. The rearrangement links TRBV30 to TRBJ1-1; the D is unclear. V dropped 4 bases and J dropped 1 base, with 13 bases sitting between them. The germline CDR1 and CDR2 sequences are GTSNPN and SVGIG (reference sequence). The CDR3 loop spans 14 amino acids.

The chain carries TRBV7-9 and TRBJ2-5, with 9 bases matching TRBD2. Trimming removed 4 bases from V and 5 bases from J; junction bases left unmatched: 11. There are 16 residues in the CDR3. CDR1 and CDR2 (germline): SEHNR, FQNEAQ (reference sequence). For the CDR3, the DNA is TGTGCCAGCAGCTCCCCGGCAGCGGGGGGTGGGGAGACCCAGTACTTC. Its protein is CASSSPAAGGGETQYF.

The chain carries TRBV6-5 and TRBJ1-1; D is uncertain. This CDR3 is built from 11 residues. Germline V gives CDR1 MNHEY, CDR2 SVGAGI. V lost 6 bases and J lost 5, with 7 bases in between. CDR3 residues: CASRDLTEAFF. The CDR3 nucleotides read TGTGCCAGCAGGGACTTGACTGAAGCTTTCTTT.

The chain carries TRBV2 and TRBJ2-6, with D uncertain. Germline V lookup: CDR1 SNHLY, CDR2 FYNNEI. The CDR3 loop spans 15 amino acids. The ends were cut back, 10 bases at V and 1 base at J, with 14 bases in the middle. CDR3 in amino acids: CATSDPLSGANVLTF. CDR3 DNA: TGTGCCACGTCCGACCCGTTGTCTGGGGCCAACGTCCTGACTTTC.

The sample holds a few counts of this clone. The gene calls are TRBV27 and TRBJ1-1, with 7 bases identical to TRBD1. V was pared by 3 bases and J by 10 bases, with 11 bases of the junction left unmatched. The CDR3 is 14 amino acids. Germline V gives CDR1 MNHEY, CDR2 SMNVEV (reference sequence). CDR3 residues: CASSFQGGSKVAFF. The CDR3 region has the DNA TGTGCCAGCAGTTTCCAGGGGGGTTCTAAAGTAGCTTTCTTT.

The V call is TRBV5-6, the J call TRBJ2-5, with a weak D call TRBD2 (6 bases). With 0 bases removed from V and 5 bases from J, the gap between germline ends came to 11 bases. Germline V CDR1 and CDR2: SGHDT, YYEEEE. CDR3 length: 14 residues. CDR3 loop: CASSLGGMIETQYF. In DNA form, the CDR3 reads TGTGCCAGCAGCTTGGGCGGGATGATCGAGACCCAGTACTTC.

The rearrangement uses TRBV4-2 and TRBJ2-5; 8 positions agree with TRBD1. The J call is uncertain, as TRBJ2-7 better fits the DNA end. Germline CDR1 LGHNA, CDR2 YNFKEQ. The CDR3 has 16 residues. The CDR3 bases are TGTGCCAGCAGCCAAGAAGACAGGGGAGGTGAAAGCGAGCAGTACTTC. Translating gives CASSQEDRGGESEQYF.

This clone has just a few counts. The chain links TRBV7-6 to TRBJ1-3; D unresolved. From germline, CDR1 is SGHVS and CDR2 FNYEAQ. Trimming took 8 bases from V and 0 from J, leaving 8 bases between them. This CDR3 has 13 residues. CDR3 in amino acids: CASGLYSGNTIYF. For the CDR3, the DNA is TGTGCCAGCGGATTATACTCTGGAAACACCATATATTTT. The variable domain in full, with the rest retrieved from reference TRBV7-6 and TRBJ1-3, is GAGVSQSPRYKVTKRGQDVALRCDPISGHVSLYWYRQALGQGPEFLTYFNYEAQQDKSGLPNDRFSAERPEGSISTLTIQRTEQRDSAMYRCASGLYSGNTIYFGEGSWLTVV.

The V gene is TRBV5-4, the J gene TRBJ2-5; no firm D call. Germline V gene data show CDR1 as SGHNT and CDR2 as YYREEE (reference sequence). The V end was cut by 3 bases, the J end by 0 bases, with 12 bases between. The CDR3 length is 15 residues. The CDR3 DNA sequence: TGTGCCAGCAGCTCCGTAGGCACCCACCAAGAGACCCAGTACTTC. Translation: CASSSVGTHQETQYF.

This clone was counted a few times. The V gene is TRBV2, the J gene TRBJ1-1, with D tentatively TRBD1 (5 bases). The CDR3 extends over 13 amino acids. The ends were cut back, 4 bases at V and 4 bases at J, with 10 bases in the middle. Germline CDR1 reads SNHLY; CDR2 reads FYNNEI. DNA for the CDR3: TGTGCCAGCAGTGGGGGGGATGGCACTGAAGCTTTCTTT. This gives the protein CASSGGDGTEAFF.

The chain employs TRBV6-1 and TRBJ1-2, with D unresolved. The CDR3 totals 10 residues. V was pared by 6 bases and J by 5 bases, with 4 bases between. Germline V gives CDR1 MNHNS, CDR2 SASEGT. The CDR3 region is CASSLYGYTF. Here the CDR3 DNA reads TGTGCCAGCAGCCTATATGGCTACACCTTC.

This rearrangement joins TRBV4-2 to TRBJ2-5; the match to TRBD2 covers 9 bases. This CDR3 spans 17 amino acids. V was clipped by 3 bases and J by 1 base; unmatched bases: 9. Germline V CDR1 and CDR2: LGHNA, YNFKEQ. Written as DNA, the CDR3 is TGTGCCAGCAGCCAGGGCGCCCTGCGGGGGGGCCAAGAGACCCAGTACTTC. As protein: CASSQGALRGGQETQYF.

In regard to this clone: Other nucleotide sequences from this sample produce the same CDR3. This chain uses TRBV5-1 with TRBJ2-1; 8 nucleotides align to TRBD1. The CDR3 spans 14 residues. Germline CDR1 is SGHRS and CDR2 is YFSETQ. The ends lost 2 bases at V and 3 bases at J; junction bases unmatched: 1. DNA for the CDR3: TGCGCCAGCAGCTTAGGACAGGGCTACAATGAGCAGTTCTTC. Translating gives CASSLGQGYNEQFF. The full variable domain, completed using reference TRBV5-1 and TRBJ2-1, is KAGVTQTPRYLIKTRGQQVTLSCSPISGHRSVSWYQQTPGQGLQFLFEYFSETQRNKGNFPGRFSGRQFSNSRSEMNVSTLELGDSALYLCASSLGQGYNEQFFGPGTRLTVL.

The CDR3 nucleotides are TGCGCCAGCAGCCAAGATCGACAGTATACCGGGGAGCAGTACTTC. This translates into CASSQDRQYTGEQYF. The chain has TRBV4-1 and TRBJ2-7; tentatively, D is TRBD1 (5 bases). The CDR3 totals 15 residues. V gave up 0 bases and J gave up 7 bases, with 16 bases separating them. CDR1 and CDR2 (germline): MGHRA, YSYEKL.

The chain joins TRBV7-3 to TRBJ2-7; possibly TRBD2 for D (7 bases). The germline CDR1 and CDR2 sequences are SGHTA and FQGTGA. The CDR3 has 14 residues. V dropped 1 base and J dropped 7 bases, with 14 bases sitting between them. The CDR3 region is CASSLNGGGGEQYF. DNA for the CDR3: TGTGCCAGCAGCTTAAACGGGGGAGGGGGAGAGCAGTACTTC.

The CDR3 DNA reads TGTGCCAGCAGCTTTACTGTCGGGACGTATAATTCACCCCTCCACTTT. It encodes CASSFTVGTYNSPLHF. The rearrangement uses TRBV5-6 and TRBJ1-6; maybe TRBD1 (5 bases). V lost 2 bases and J 4 bases, leaving 13 bases between the germline ends. This CDR3 comprises 16 residues. CDR1 SGHDT and CDR2 YYEEEE come from the germline V gene.

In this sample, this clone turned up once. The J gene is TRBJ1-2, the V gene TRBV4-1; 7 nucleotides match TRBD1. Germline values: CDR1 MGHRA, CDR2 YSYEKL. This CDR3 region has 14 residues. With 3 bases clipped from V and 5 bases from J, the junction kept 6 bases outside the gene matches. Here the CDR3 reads CASSQVGQRYGYTF. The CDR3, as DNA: TGCGCCAGCAGCCAGGTGGGACAGAGATATGGCTACACCTTC.

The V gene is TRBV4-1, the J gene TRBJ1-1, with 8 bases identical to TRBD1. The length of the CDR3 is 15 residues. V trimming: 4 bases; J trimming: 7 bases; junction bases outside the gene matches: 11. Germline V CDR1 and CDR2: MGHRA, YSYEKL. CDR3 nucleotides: TGCGCCAGCAGCCGCATACAGGGGGGATCAGGTGAAGCTTTCTTT. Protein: CASSRIQGGSGEAFF.

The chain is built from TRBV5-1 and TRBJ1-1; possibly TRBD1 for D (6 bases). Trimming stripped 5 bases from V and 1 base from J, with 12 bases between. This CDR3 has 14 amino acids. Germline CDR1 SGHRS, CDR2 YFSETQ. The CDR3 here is CASRSGVGNTEAFF. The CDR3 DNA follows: TGCGCCAGCAGATCAGGGGTGGGGAACACTGAAGCTTTCTTT.

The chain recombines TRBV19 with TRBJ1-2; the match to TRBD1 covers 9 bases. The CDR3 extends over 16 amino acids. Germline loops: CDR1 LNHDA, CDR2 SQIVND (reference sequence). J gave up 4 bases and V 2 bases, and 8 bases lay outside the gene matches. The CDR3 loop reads CASSIILGDRAYGYTF. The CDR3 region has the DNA TGTGCCAGTAGTATAATACTGGGGGACAGGGCCTATGGCTACACCTTC.